This T cell receptor (beta chain) was recorded in a study of human versus mouse CDR3 diversity and MHC coevolution. The CDR3 runs 12 residues. V lost 4 bases, J lost 7 bases, and 8 bases lay in between. CDR1 MDHEN and CDR2 SYDVKM come from the germline V gene. Remarks on this clone: Its antigen is currently unknown.

Cells were CD45RO-negative CD62L-positive naive CD4 T cells sorted from PBMCs. Only in-frame clones appear in the TCRdb table, and some are missing; sequencing was by immunoSEQ multiplex PCR. Of roughly 86,000 clones in the sample, 93% are singletons; the top ten hold 1.3% to 1.5%. Study results and limitations: Human CDR3s averaged more deletions and insertions than mouse CDR3s.

V usage is TRBV28 and J usage is TRBJ2-1; no clear D. The TCR comes from a person between 30 and 69 years old in good health. Sequences were obtained from naive CD4+ T cells from blood. The subset here: CD45RO-negative CD62L-positive naive CD4 T cells. CDR3 bases: TGTGCCAGCAGTTCCTATTTAAATGAGCAGTTCTTC. Translating gives CASSSYLNEQFF.